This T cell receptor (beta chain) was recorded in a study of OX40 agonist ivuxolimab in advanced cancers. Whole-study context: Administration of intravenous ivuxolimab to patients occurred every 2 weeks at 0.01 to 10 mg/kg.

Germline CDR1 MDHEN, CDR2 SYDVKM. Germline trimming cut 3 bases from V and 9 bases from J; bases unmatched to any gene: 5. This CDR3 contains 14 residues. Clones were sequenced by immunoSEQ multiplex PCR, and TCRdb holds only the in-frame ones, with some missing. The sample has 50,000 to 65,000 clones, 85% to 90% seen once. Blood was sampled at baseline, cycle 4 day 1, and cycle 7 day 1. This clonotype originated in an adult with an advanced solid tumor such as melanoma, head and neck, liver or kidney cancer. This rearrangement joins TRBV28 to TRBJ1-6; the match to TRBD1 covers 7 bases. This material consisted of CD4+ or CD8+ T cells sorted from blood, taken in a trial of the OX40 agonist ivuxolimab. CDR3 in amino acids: CASSLVRGSSPLHF. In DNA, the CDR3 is TGTGCCAGCAGTTTGGTCAGGGGGAGTTCACCCCTCCACTTT.